This T cell receptor (beta chain) was observed in a study of blood T cell repertoires in COVID-19. Study-wide background: T cells, B-cell-depleted T cells, or PBMCs provided the cDNA or gDNA that served as material.

Data came from immunoSEQ multiplex PCR; TCRdb stores just in-frame clones and leaves some out. The sample holds around 120,000 clones; about 92% are singletons and the top ten take 4% to 5%. During active infection, Seattle patients enrolled and were then monitored through disease. The specimen was peripheral blood. The TCR originated in a man aged 55 to 70 with COVID-19, enrolled during active disease.

CDR3 sequence: CASSRRAGAYEQYF. The CDR3 nucleotides read TGTGCCAGCAGCCGTAGGGCAGGGGCCTACGAGCAGTACTTC. V and J are TRBV6-5 and TRBJ2-7; D is perhaps TRBD1 (6 bases). CDR3 size: 14 residues. V was trimmed by 6 bases and J by 2 bases, leaving 14 bases between them. CDR1 is MNHEY, CDR2 SVGAGI, per germline.